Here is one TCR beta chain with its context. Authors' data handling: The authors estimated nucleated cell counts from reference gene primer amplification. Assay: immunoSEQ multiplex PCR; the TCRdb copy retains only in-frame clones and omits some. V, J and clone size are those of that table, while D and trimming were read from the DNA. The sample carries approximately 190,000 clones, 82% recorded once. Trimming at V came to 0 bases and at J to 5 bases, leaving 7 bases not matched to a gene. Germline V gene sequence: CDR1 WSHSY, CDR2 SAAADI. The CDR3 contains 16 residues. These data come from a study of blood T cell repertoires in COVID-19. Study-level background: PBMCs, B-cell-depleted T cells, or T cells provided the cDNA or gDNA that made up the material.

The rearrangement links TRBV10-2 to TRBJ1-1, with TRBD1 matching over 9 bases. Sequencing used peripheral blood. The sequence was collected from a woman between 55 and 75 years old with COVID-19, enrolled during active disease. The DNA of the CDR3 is TGCGCCAGCAGTGAGTCCAGAGGGACAGGGTGGACTGAAGCTTTCTTT. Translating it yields CASSESRGTGWTEAFF.